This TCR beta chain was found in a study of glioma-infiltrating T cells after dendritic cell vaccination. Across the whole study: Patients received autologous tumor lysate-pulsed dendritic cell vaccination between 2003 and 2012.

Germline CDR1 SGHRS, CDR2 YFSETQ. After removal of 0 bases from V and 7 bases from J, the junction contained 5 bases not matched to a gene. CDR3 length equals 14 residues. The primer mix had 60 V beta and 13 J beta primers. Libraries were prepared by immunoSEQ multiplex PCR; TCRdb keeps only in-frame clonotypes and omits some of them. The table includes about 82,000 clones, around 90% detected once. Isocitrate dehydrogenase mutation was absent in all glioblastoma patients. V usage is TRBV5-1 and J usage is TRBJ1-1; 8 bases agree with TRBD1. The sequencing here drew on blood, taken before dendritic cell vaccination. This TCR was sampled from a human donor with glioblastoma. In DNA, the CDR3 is TGCGCCAGCAGCTTGGCAGGACAGGGTGGTGAAGCTTTCTTT. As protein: CASSLAGQGGEAFF.